The entry below gives a single TCR beta chain sequence along with its context. This entry belongs to a study of blood T cell repertoires in COVID-19. Across the study: Sites in the United States, Italy and Spain provided acute and convalescent COVID-19 samples.

The protocol was immunoSEQ multiplex PCR, while the TCRdb copy is restricted to in-frame clones and leaves out a portion. The table records approximately 200,000 clones, over 65% of them present only once. Trimming stripped 6 bases from V and 6 bases from J, with 14 bases between. CDR1 is MNHEY and CDR2 is SMNVEV in the germline V gene (reference sequence). CDR3 length: 14 amino acids. Patients of the Seattle cohort, enrolled during active infection, were followed longitudinally. The specimen sequenced was peripheral blood. The V and J genes are TRBV27 and TRBJ1-4; D possibly corresponds to TRBD1 (6 bases). This clonotype was obtained from a person aged 65 to 79 with COVID-19, enrolled during active disease. The CDR3 here is CASRRGTVDEKLFF. CDR3 nucleotide sequence: TGTGCCAGCAGAAGGGGGACGGTAGATGAAAAACTGTTTTTT.